These 18 T cell receptor beta chains were all obtained from the same sample, sequenced in a study of cytomegalovirus exposure and HLA in healthy donors. Data came from immunoSEQ multiplex PCR; TCRdb stores just in-frame clones and leaves some out. The sample shows some 98,000 clones, roughly 85% of them seen only once. Source material: PBMCs. The receptors stem from a woman aged 25 to 39 in good health and CMV-seronegative.

The chain has TRBV5-4 and TRBJ2-7, with 8 bases lining up with TRBD1. Germline V CDR1 and CDR2: SGHNT, YYREEE (reference sequence). The CDR3 spans 14 residues. J gave up 1 base and V 4 bases, and 4 bases lay outside the gene matches. The DNA of the CDR3 is TGTGCCAGCAGCGACAGGGGTCGTTCCTACGAGCAGTACTTC. Amino acids: CASSDRGRSYEQYF.

The CDR3 DNA sequence: TGTGCCAGCAGCGTATACAGGACTAGCGGGCCCGGGGAGCTGTTTTTT. Its translation is CASSVYRTSGPGELFF. The J gene is TRBJ2-2, the V gene TRBV9, with 11 bases aligning to TRBD2. Per the germline V gene, CDR1 is SGDLS and CDR2 is YYNGEE. The CDR3 loop spans 16 amino acids. V shed 1 base and J 6 bases; nucleotides not matched to a gene: 5.

The rearrangement links TRBV5-1 to TRBJ1-1; D is unclear. Germline lookup yields CDR1 SGHRS and CDR2 YFSETQ. This CDR3 is 12 amino acids long. V dropped 3 bases and J dropped 10 bases, with 13 bases sitting between them. CDR3 coding DNA: TGCGCCAGCAGCTCCACACTCGGGAGAGCTTTCTTT. This translates into CASSSTLGRAFF.

A few counts support this clone. The chain carries TRBV15 and TRBJ2-7; TRBD1 matches at 11 bases. V lost 5 bases to trimming and J lost 3 bases; unmatched junction nucleotides: 15. The CDR3 loop spans 18 amino acids. In germline, CDR1 is LNHNV, CDR2 YYDKDF (reference sequence). The CDR3 DNA sequence: TGTGCCACCAGCCGGGAGGTACCCTGGGGGACAGGGGGCTACGAGCAGTACTTC. It translates to CATSREVPWGTGGYEQYF.

This clone showed up just a few times. V gene TRBV19 combines with J gene TRBJ1-2; 7 nucleotides align to TRBD1. Germline values: CDR1 LNHDA, CDR2 SQIVND (reference sequence). V shed 5 bases, J shed 5 bases, and the junction held 8 bases outside the gene matches. This CDR3 contains 14 residues. The CDR3 nucleotides are TGTGCCAGTAGTTGGCAGGGGGAGTGGTATGGCTACACCTTC. This encodes CASSWQGEWYGYTF.

This chain connects TRBV10-3 to TRBJ1-2, with 8 nucleotides matching TRBD1. In germline, CDR1 is ENHRY, CDR2 SYGVKD. The J segment lost 7 bases and the V segment lost 4 bases, leaving 5 bases of the junction unmatched. This CDR3 comprises 13 residues. CDR3 residues: CAISGQGNLGYTF. The DNA of the CDR3 is TGTGCCATCAGTGGACAGGGGAATCTTGGCTACACCTTC.

The V call is TRBV5-6, the J call TRBJ1-5; D might be TRBD1 (5 bases). The CDR3 loop spans 15 amino acids. Looked up from germline, CDR1 is SGHDT and CDR2 is YYEEEE. V lost 4 bases and J 0 bases, leaving 11 bases between the germline ends. This chain's CDR3 is CASSLTQGSNQPQHF. DNA for the CDR3: TGTGCCAGCAGCCTCACCCAGGGTAGCAATCAGCCCCAGCATTTT.

The chain uses TRBV6-1 and TRBJ1-2, with TRBD1 matching 9 bases. J lost 8 bases, V lost 7 bases, and 11 bases had no gene match. There are 14 residues in the CDR3. Per the germline V gene, CDR1 is MNHNS and CDR2 is SASEGT. The CDR3 reads CASMGGQGLGGYTF. CDR3 sequence (DNA): TGTGCCAGCATGGGGGGACAGGGTTTGGGCGGCTACACCTTC.

The rearrangement joins TRBV7-6 to TRBJ2-3, with 12 bases lining up with TRBD2. The CDR3 consists of 19 residues. Germline V gene sequence: CDR1 SGHVS, CDR2 FNYEAQ. The J segment lost 4 bases and the V segment lost 2 bases, leaving 13 bases of the junction unmatched. The CDR3 bases are TGTGCCAGCAGCTTAAGGTCGGGGACTAGCGGGCGTCATCCAGATACGCAGTATTTT. Its translation: CASSLRSGTSGRHPDTQYF.

The rearrangement joins TRBV27 to TRBJ2-2; the D gene is possibly TRBD2 (5 bases). The CDR3 runs to 17 residues. Germline-derived CDR1 and CDR2 are MNHEY and SMNVEV (reference sequence). Trimming pared 3 bases from V and 3 bases from J, leaving 17 bases between. DNA for the CDR3: TGTGCCAGCAGTTTGATTGTTGGTGGGAGAGACACCGGGGAGCTGTTTTTT. Translated: CASSLIVGGRDTGELFF.

The J gene is TRBJ1-5, the V gene TRBV6-1; 8 nucleotides line up with TRBD1. This CDR3 region has 14 residues. The ends lost 5 bases at V and 3 bases at J; junction bases unmatched: 3. Germline CDR1 is MNHNS and CDR2 is SASEGT. The CDR3 DNA sequence: TGTGCCAGCAGTAAGGACAGGGCCAATCAGCCCCAGCATTTT. Amino acid sequence: CASSKDRANQPQHF.

This chain uses TRBV7-6 with TRBJ1-6; the match to TRBD1 covers 11 bases. V was clipped by 5 bases and J by 7 bases; unmatched bases: 4. Looked up from germline, CDR1 is SGHVS and CDR2 is FNYEAQ. The CDR3 covers 15 residues. For the CDR3, the DNA is TGTGCCAGCAGCACGGGACAGGGGGGGAATTCACCCCTCCACTTT. It encodes CASSTGQGGNSPLHF.

In its sample, this clone was seen once. An end of the junction does not agree with germline; a read error may underlie this. DNA of the CDR3: TGTGCCAGCAGCTTGGCTTCGGGACTCCCCCACTTC. Its protein product is CASSLASGLPHF. The rearrangement joins TRBV5-6 to TRBJ2-4, with D possibly TRBD2 on 6 matching bases. Germline CDR1 SGHDT, CDR2 YYEEEE. There are 12 residues in the CDR3. Full variable domain (remainder filled in from reference TRBV5-6 and TRBJ2-4): DAGVTQSPTHLIKTRGQQVTLRCSPKSGHDTVSWYQQALGQGPQFIFQYYEEEERQRGNFPDRFSGHQFPNYSSELNVNALLLGDSALYLCASSLASGLPHFGAGTRLSVL.

The V call is TRBV18, the J call TRBJ2-5; D gene uncertain. V lost 0 bases to trimming and J lost 5 bases, with 10 bases between them. Germline V gene lookup returns CDR1 KGHSH and CDR2 LQKENI. The CDR3 is made up of 14 amino acids. The CDR3 nucleotides are TGTGCCAGCTCACCACCGTCCATTGAGGAGACCCAGTACTTC. This translates into CASSPPSIEETQYF.

V and J are TRBV28 and TRBJ1-6; maybe TRBD1 (6 bases). The CDR3 covers 14 residues. The germline V gene has CDR1 MDHEN and CDR2 SYDVKM. V lost 5 bases, J lost 8 bases, and 13 bases lay in between. In DNA form, the CDR3 reads TGTGCCAGCAGTAGGGCCTACAGGGATTCACCCCTCCACTTT. Residues: CASSRAYRDSPLHF.

The chain employs TRBV2 and TRBJ2-7; 9 bases line up with TRBD1. After removal of 7 bases from V and 5 bases from J, the junction contained 12 bases not matched to a gene. CDR1 and CDR2 from the germline V gene are SNHLY and FYNNEI. The CDR3 covers 15 residues. The CDR3 spells CASKEPGQGLHEQYF. CDR3 coding DNA: TGTGCCAGCAAGGAGCCGGGACAGGGACTTCACGAGCAGTACTTC.

The genes are TRBV11-3 and TRBJ2-7; the match to TRBD2 covers 7 bases. With V trimmed by 0 bases and J by 4 bases, 9 bases remained unmatched. From germline, CDR1 is SGHNT and CDR2 YENEEA. This CDR3 has 16 residues. DNA for the CDR3: TGTGCCAGCAGCTTAGAAGGTTCGCGGGAGCAGTACGAGCAGTACTTC. Protein product: CASSLEGSREQYEQYF.

This chain uses TRBV7-2 with TRBJ2-7; TRBD2 might be the D (5 bases). The germline V gene encodes CDR1 SGHTA and CDR2 FQGNSA. The CDR3 spans 16 residues. With 1 base removed from V and 1 base from J, the gap between germline ends came to 14 bases. CDR3 sequence: CASSLGAGLPSYEQYF. The CDR3 nucleotides read TGTGCCAGCAGCTTAGGTGCAGGACTCCCGTCCTACGAGCAGTACTTC. Drawing the rest from reference TRBV7-2 and TRBJ2-7, the complete variable domain is GAGVSQSPSNKVTEKGKDVELRCDPISGHTALYWYRQSLGQGLEFLIYFQGNSAPDKSGLPSDRFSAERTGGSVSTLTIQRTQQEDSAVYLCASSLGAGLPSYEQYFGPGTRLTVT.